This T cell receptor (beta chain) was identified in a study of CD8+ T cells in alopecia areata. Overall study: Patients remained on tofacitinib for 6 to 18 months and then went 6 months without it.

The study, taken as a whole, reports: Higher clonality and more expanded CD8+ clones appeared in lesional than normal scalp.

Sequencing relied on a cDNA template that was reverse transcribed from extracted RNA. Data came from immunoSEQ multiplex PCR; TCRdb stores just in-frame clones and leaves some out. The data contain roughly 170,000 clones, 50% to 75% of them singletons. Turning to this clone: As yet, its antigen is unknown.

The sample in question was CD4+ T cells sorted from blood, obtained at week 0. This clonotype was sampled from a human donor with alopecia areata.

CDR3 in amino acids: CASSPLPWTGSSYEQYF. In DNA form, the CDR3 reads TGTGCCAGCAGCCCTCTCCCCTGGACAGGGAGCTCCTACGAGCAGTACTTC. This chain links TRBV7-9 with TRBJ2-7; 8 nucleotides match TRBD1. The CDR3 sequence is 17 residues long. J gave up 0 bases and V 5 bases, and 12 bases lay outside the gene matches. Germline V CDR1 and CDR2: SEHNR, FQNEAQ (reference sequence).